The rows below give T cell receptor beta chains drawn from one sample of a study of blood T cell repertoires in COVID-19. TCRdb's copy holds only in-frame clones and misses some; the assay was immunoSEQ multiplex PCR. The sample shows about 260,000 clones, 87% of them seen only once. Sequencing was carried out using peripheral blood. All receptors derive from a woman aged 45-65 years with acute or convalescent COVID-19. The CDR3 runs from the conserved cysteine through the conserved F or W. D genes are given only for firm matches. Not all rows give a size; the values are once, few, many and, for expanded clones, a class.

TGTGCCTGGAGTCCAGGGGGAAATCAGCCCCAGCATTTT	CAWSPGGNQPQHF	TRBJ1-5	TRBV30	many	TRBD1
TGTGCCAGCAGCTTCCCCAGAGGGCAGGGGGCGGATACGCAGTATTTT	CASSFPRGQGADTQYF	TRBJ2-3	TRBV11-1	.	TRBD1
TGTGCCAGCAGCCGGGCGCTAGCGGCTTACAATGAGCAGTTCTTC	CASSRALAAYNEQFF	TRBJ2-1	TRBV7-3	.	TRBD2
TGTGCCAGCAGCTCGGGGGGGGCCCACTACAATGAGCAGTTCTTC	CASSSGGAHYNEQFF	TRBJ2-1	TRBV11-3	.	TRBD2
TGTGCCAGCAGTTTATACCCCTCTCACGGAGCTTTCTTT	CASSLYPSHGAFF	TRBJ1-1	TRBV12-3/TRBV12-4	.	.
TGTGCCAGCAGGCAGGACTTTGTTGATACGCAGTATTTT	CASRQDFVDTQYF	TRBJ2-3	TRBV5-4	few	.
TGTGCCAGCAGGGGGGACAGGGGCCAAGAGACCCAGTACTTC	CASRGDRGQETQYF	TRBJ2-5	TRBV2	.	TRBD1
TGCGCCAGCAGCTCCGGACAGGGGGCGAAGGTCACCGGGGAGCTGTTTTTT	CASSSGQGAKVTGELFF	TRBJ2-2	TRBV5-1	.	TRBD1
TGTGCCACCACGTCCGCCCCCGGGACAGGGTACGAGCAGTACTTC	CATTSAPGTGYEQYF	TRBJ2-7	TRBV6-5	.	TRBD1
TGTGCCACCAGGACGGGACTAGCGGGGGGGAATGAGCAGTTCTTC	CATRTGLAGGNEQFF	TRBJ2-1	TRBV24-1	.	TRBD2
TGTGCCAGCAGCCAAGAGGGTGGACGCAGGGCGCGACAGCCCCAGCATTTT	CASSQEGGRRARQPQHF	TRBJ1-5	TRBV3-1/TRBV3-2	.	.
TGTGCCAGCAGGGGGGGACAGGGGAGGGAAAAACTGTTTTTT	CASRGGQGREKLFF	TRBJ1-4	TRBV2	.	TRBD1
TGTGCCATCAGTGAGTCGGGCAGGGCCTTAGAAAAACTGTTTTTT	CAISESGRALEKLFF	TRBJ1-4	TRBV10-3	.	.
TGCAGCGTTGACAAACAGATGAACACTGAAGCTTTCTTT	CSVDKQMNTEAFF	TRBJ1-1	TRBV29-1	.	.
TGTGCCAGCAAAGATACTAGCTCCGAGTACTTC	CASKDTSSEYF	TRBJ2-5	TRBV6-6	.	.
TGTGCCAGCAGTTACTCAAGGACAGGGGGAAGAGGCTACACCTTC	CASSYSRTGGRGYTF	TRBJ1-2	TRBV6-5	.	TRBD1